These T cell receptor beta chains were read from a single sample in a study of STAT5B mutations in CD4+ large granular lymphocyte leukemia. Method: immunoSEQ multiplex PCR; TCRdb's copy keeps in-frame clones and lacks some. Here the sample spans just under 20,000 clones, approximately 84% being singletons. The source material was CD4+ T cells from blood buffy coats. Receptor source: a human donor in good health. CDR3s include the opening cysteine and the closing phenylalanine or tryptophan. D genes are given only for firm matches. Clone sizes are given selectively: once, few, many, or a class where the clone is expanded.

D gene	V gene	clone size	J gene	CDR3 DNA	CDR3 protein
-	TRBV10-2	-	TRBJ1-3	TGCGCCAGTGGGACCTTCTCTGGAAACACCATATATTTT	CASGTFSGNTIYF
TRBD2	TRBV5-4	-	TRBJ2-1	TGTGCCAGCAGCTCCCCGGGACTAGCCGGTGATGAGCAGTTCTTC	CASSSPGLAGDEQFF
TRBD1	TRBV4-1	once	TRBJ2-1	TGCGCCAGCAGCCAAGATCGAGCGGACAGGGGGCGCAATGAGCAGTTCTTC	CASSQDRADRGRNEQFF
-	TRBV18	-	TRBJ1-3	TGTGCCAGCTCACCACCGGGTGAAAACACCATATATTTT	CASSPPGENTIYF
TRBD2	TRBV6-1	-	TRBJ2-7	TGTGCCACCACCGCCCGGGGAGGGTCCTACGAGCAGTACTTC	CATTARGGSYEQYF
TRBD1	TRBV29-1	-	TRBJ2-7	TGCAGCGTCACAGGGGTAGGTCGCGAGCAGTACTTC	CSVTGVGREQYF
TRBD1	TRBV10-3	-	TRBJ1-2	TGTGCCATCAGTGAGTCGACGAGGGGGCTTAGCTATGGCTACACCTTC	CAISESTRGLSYGYTF
-	TRBV6-5	few	TRBJ1-1	TGTGCCAGCAGTTACTCGCAGGCCGGGGGCACTGAAGCTTTCTTT	CASSYSQAGGTEAFF
TRBD2	TRBV11-2	few	TRBJ2-5	TGTGCCAGCAGCTCCCCCAGGTCGACTAGCGGGCGAGAAGAGACCCAGTACTTC	CASSSPRSTSGREETQYF
TRBD2	TRBV27	once	TRBJ2-1	TGTGCCAGCAGTTTGATTAGCGGGAGGCTAGTTAGTGAGCAGTTCTTC	CASSLISGRLVSEQFF
-	TRBV28	-	TRBJ1-5	TGTGCCAGCAGTTCCCAGGGATTATTTCAGCCCCAGCATTTT	CASSSQGLFQPQHF
TRBD1	TRBV6-6	few	TRBJ1-4	TGTGCCGGAAGACAGGGGGATGAAAAACTGTTTTTT	CAGRQGDEKLFF
-	TRBV2	-	TRBJ2-3	TGTGCCAGCACCCCGCAGCCTAGCACAGATACGCAGTATTTT	CASTPQPSTDTQYF
-	TRBV5-6	-	TRBJ1-1	TGTGCCAGCAGCCTGAGCAGGGTGGTGGACACTGAAGCTTTCTTT	CASSLSRVVDTEAFF
-	TRBV2	few	TRBJ1-2	TGTGCCAGCAGCATGACCGGGCCCAAGGGCTATGGCTACACCTTC	CASSMTGPKGYGYTF
-	TRBV12-5	-	TRBJ2-7	TGTGCTAGTGCCCTTGACGGGAGCTCCTACGAGCAGTACTTC	CASALDGSSYEQYF
-	TRBV5-1	-	TRBJ1-4	TGCGCCAGCAGCGAAAGTAGGGGCCGTAATGAAAAACTGTTTTTT	CASSESRGRNEKLFF
-	TRBV6-5	-	TRBJ1-4	TGTGCCACCACCTTTGCAGTGGGGGAAAAACTGTTTTTT	CATTFAVGEKLFF
-	TRBV7-2	-	TRBJ1-5	TGTGCCAGCAGTTTTTCGGCCGGGGGACTTGGACCCCAGCATTTT	CASSFSAGGLGPQHF
TRBD1	TRBV18	-	TRBJ2-7	TGTGCCAGCTCAACAGGACAGGGACTTACCTACGAGCAGTACTTC	CASSTGQGLTYEQYF
-	TRBV9	-	TRBJ2-7	TGTGCCAGCAGCGTAGCGGGTTCGGGACACTTCTACGAGCAGTACTTC	CASSVAGSGHFYEQYF
-	TRBV10-3	-	TRBJ2-7	TGTGCCATCAGTGAGTGGCAGGGCTCAGGAGAGCAGTACTTC	CAISEWQGSGEQYF
TRBD1	TRBV7-9	-	TRBJ2-1	TGTGCCAGCAGCTTTGCAGGGGGCAATGAGCAGTTCTTC	CASSFAGGNEQFF
-	TRBV15	-	TRBJ2-7	TGTGCCACCAGCAGAGAGACCCCATCGCGGGATAACCGGTACGAGCAGTACTTC	CATSRETPSRDNRYEQYF
-	TRBV19	-	TRBJ1-2	TGTGCCAGTACCGCGCCGGGGTTGTTCGGCTACACCTTC	CASTAPGLFGYTF
TRBD1	TRBV7-8	-	TRBJ2-6	TGTGCCAGCAGCTCGACAGGGGGTAGGGCCAACGTCCTGACTTTC	CASSSTGGRANVLTF
TRBD2	TRBV2	-	TRBJ2-5	TGTGCCAGCAGTGAAGTGGGGGGGAGAGGAGAGGCCCAGTACTTC	CASSEVGGRGEAQYF
TRBD1	TRBV7-9	-	TRBJ2-7	TGTGCCAGCAGCTCCACGGGACAGGGGCCCCTCGAGCAGTACTTC	CASSSTGQGPLEQYF
-	TRBV7-8	-	TRBJ1-1	TGTGCCAGCAGCTTCTCGGTGGCGAACACTGAAGCTTTCTTT	CASSFSVANTEAFF
-	TRBV14	-	TRBJ1-1	TGTGCCAGCAGTAATCCCGGACCCATGAACACTGAAGCTTTCTTT	CASSNPGPMNTEAFF
-	TRBV6-6	-	TRBJ2-5	TGTGCCAGCAGTTACTCGAAAGAGACCCAGTACTTC	CASSYSKETQYF
-	TRBV5-8	few	TRBJ1-2	TGTGCCAGCAGCTTGGAGGGGGTTACTAACTATGGCTACACCTTC	CASSLEGVTNYGYTF
-	TRBV7-9	few	TRBJ1-4	TGTGCCAGCAGCCCAGGACACGGGAATGAAAAACTGTTTTTT	CASSPGHGNEKLFF
TRBD1	TRBV19	-	TRBJ1-1	TGTGCCAGTAGTAGCCTACAGGGGTCGGGCACTGAAGCTTTCTTT	CASSSLQGSGTEAFF
-	TRBV19	-	TRBJ1-1	TGTGCCAGTTCCCGACAGAACACTGAAGCTTTCTTT	CASSRQNTEAFF
-	TRBV12-5	-	TRBJ2-7	TGTGCTAGTGGTTTTGACGGCGCCTACGAGCAGTACTTC	CASGFDGAYEQYF
-	TRBV9	-	TRBJ2-7	TGTGCCAGCAGCGTCGGGGAGAAGTCCTACGAGCAGTACTTC	CASSVGEKSYEQYF
-	TRBV2	-	TRBJ2-7	TGTGCCAGCAACGGGTTTAACGGCGAGCAGTACTTC	CASNGFNGEQYF
TRBD1	TRBV30	-	TRBJ2-7	TGTGCCTCTCACGGGCGGACAGGGCTCGAGCAGTACTTC	CASHGRTGLEQYF
-	TRBV30	once	TRBJ2-3	TGTGCCTGGAGTCAGACAGATACGCAGTATTTT	CAWSQTDTQYF
TRBD1	TRBV4-2	-	TRBJ2-2	TGTGCCAGCAGCCAAGAGGGGTCAGGGGGTGGCACCGGGGAGCTGTTTTTT	CASSQEGSGGGTGELFF
-	TRBV7-6	-	TRBJ2-7	TGTGCCAGCAGCTTAGGGGGAACCTACGAGCAGTACTTC	CASSLGGTYEQYF
-	TRBV28	-	TRBJ1-2	TGTGCCAGCAGTGAGGGTAGTGGCTACACCTTC	CASSEGSGYTF
TRBD2	TRBV29-1	-	TRBJ2-1	TGCAGCGTTGGCTCTAGCGGGGGGAGTAGGAATGAGCAGTTCTTC	CSVGSSGGSRNEQFF
-	TRBV10-3	-	TRBJ1-1	TGTGCCACCGCGGACACCTCGGGGACTGAAGCTTTCTTT	CATADTSGTEAFF
TRBD1	TRBV4-1	-	TRBJ1-2	TGCGCCAGCAGCAAACCAGGGGGATTTGTCTATGGCTACACCTTC	CASSKPGGFVYGYTF
-	TRBV30	-	TRBJ1-4	TGTGCCTGGAGTAGCAGGGCGCCTAATGAAAAACTGTTTTTT	CAWSSRAPNEKLFF
-	TRBV12-5	few	TRBJ2-5	TGTGCTAGTGGTCCCTTTGGACAAGAGACCCAGTACTTC	CASGPFGQETQYF
TRBD1	TRBV7-8	-	TRBJ2-7	TGTGCCAGCAGCTCGACCGGGACAGGGTTCGAGCAGTACTTC	CASSSTGTGFEQYF
-	TRBV19	-	TRBJ1-1	TGTGCCAGTAGTTGGAGAGACAGTTCAATGAACACTGAAGCTTTCTTT	CASSWRDSSMNTEAFF
-	TRBV2	-	TRBJ2-6	TGTGCCAGCAGCGATCCGACAGGCGCTTCTGGGGCCAACGTCCTGACTTTC	CASSDPTGASGANVLTF
-	TRBV6-1	once	TRBJ2-1	TGTGCCAGCAGCCTGGGGGTTGGTGAGCAGTTCTTC	CASSLGVGEQFF
-	TRBV30	-	TRBJ2-7	TGTGCCTGGAGTGTGACGGGAGCTGACGAGCAGTACTTC	CAWSVTGADEQYF